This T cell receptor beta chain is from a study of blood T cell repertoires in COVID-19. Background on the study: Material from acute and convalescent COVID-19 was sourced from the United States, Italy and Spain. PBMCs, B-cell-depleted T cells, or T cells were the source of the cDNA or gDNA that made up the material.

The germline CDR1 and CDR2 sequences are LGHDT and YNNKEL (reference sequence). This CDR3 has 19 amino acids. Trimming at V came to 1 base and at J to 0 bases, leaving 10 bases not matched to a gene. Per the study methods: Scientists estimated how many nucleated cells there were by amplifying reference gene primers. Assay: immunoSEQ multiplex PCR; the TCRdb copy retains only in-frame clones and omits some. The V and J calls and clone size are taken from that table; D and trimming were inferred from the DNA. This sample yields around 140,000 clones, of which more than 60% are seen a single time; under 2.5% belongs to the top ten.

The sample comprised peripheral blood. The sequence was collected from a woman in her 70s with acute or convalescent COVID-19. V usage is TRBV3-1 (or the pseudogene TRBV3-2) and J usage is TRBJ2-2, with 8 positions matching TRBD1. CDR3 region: CASSQGAGGRHTNTGELFF. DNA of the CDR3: TGTGCCAGCAGCCAAGGGGCAGGGGGCCGGCACACGAACACCGGGGAGCTGTTTTTT.